The clone carrying this T cell receptor beta chain has just a few counts. As yet, its antigen is unknown. The sample comes from a study of shared clonotypes between healthy human individuals. Findings and caveats of the study: The represented genetic and exposure-history diversity was limited by the small number of donors.

Germline V gene sequence: CDR1 MNHEY, CDR2 SVGAGI. The CDR3 consists of 15 residues. V was shortened by 2 bases and J by 4 bases, with 12 bases between the two germline ends. A roughly 200 ng quantity of DNA, roughly 30,000 T cell genomes, went into the sorted-subset replicate PCRs. This table comes from immunoSEQ multiplex PCR, and its TCRdb copy is limited to in-frame clones, with some not included. The sample has around 1.1 million clones; approximately 78% are singletons. In the CD4+ fraction, cells were divided into CD45RA+ naive and CD45RA-negative memory subsets. The specimen sequenced was memory CD4+ T cells from PBMCs. The subset: CD45RA-negative fraction. The J gene is TRBJ1-3, the V gene TRBV6-5; D is unresolved. The source is a man aged 18 to 30 in good health. Some clones in this sample may be carry-over from other donors' samples. CDR3 nucleotides: TGTGCCAGCAGTTACACGGCCAGCCCAGGAAACACCATATATTTT. Protein sequence: CASSYTASPGNTIYF.